The T cell receptor (beta chain) under discussion was sequenced for a study of blood T cells in healthy people across ages. Through a sample-barcoded 5' primer and a J-beta primer mix, a second PCR was run for roughly 6 to 11 cycles. Researchers report that a template-switch adaptor with 12 random nucleotides tagged each cDNA molecule. MiXCR, applied by TCRdb to the 5' RACE reads, yields one record per CDR3 protein. The sample has fewer than 900,000 distinct CDR3 sequences; around 36% are singletons. Healthy Caucasians from Russia aged 6 to 90 served as donors. The authors extracted at least 6 micrograms of total RNA per sample. Source material: blood. The sequence derives from a man younger than 35 in good health.

CDR3 region: CSARDSDRAFVETQYF. CDR3 bases: TGCAGTGCTAGAGATTCGGACAGGGCGTTTGTGGAGACCCAGTACTTC. This sequence joins TRBV20-1 and TRBJ2-5; 8 bases are a match to TRBD1. The CDR3 contains 16 residues. Germline V gene lookup returns CDR1 DFQATT and CDR2 SNEGSKA (reference sequence). V lost 0 bases and J lost 5; bases outside the gene matches: 11.